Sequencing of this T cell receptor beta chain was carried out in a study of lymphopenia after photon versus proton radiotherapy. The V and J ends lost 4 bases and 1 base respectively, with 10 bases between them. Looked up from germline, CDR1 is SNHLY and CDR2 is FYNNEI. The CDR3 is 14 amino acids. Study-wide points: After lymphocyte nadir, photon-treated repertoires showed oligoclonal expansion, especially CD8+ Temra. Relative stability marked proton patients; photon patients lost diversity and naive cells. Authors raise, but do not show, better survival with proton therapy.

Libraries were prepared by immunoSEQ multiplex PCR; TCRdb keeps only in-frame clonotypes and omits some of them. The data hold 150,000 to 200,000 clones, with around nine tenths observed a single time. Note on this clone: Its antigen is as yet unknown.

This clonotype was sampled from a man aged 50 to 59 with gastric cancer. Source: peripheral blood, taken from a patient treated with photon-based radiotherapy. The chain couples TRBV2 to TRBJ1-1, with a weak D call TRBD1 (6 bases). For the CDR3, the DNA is TGTGCCAGCAGTGGGGAAGGGGGGAACACTGAAGCTTTCTTT. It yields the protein CASSGEGGNTEAFF.